This is a list of T cell receptor beta chains from one sample in a study of shared clonotypes between healthy human individuals. Profiling relied on immunoSEQ multiplex PCR, and the TCRdb table lists in-frame clones only, not all of them. The sample holds roughly 2.2 million clones, just over 90% seen once. Material for sequencing was naive CD4+ T cells from PBMCs. The source of these receptors is a man in his late teens or twenties in good health. Some clones in this sample may be carry-over from other donors' samples. The CDR3 runs from the conserved cysteine through the conserved F or W. The D gene is left open where the match is weak. Some rows mark clone size as missing; the rest say once, few, many or name a class of expanded clone.

NA | NA | TRBJ2-1 | TRBV5-1 | CASKPMGRLGTYNEQFF | TGCGCCAGCAAGCCTATGGGACGTCTCGGGACCTACAATGAGCAGTTCTTC
NA | TRBD1 | TRBJ2-7 | TRBV7-2 | CASSSHRGPYEQYF | TGTGCCAGCAGCTCGCACAGGGGCCCCTACGAGCAGTACTTC
NA | NA | TRBJ1-1 | TRBV28 | CASSRRTGLGTEAFF | TGTGCCAGCAGCCGACGGACCGGCTTGGGAACTGAAGCTTTCTTT
NA | NA | TRBJ1-4 | TRBV4-1 | CASSQRLSPNEKLFF | TGCGCCAGCAGCCAGCGCCTGTCCCCTAATGAAAAACTGTTTTTT
NA | NA | TRBJ1-4 | TRBV14 | CASSQGGALSNEKLFF | TGTGCCAGCAGCCAAGGAGGGGCGCTTTCTAATGAAAAACTGTTTTTT
NA | NA | TRBJ2-3 | TRBV19 | CASSPTLASDTQYF | TGTGCCAGTAGTCCCACTCTAGCTTCAGATACGCAGTATTTT
NA | NA | TRBJ2-1 | TRBV11-3 | CASSKNLASSGEQFF | TGTGCCAGCAGCAAGAACTTGGCTTCATCGGGTGAGCAGTTCTTC
once | NA | TRBJ2-1 | TRBV10-3 | CAKTCKETRNEQFF | TGTGCCAAGACTTGCAAGGAGACTCGGAATGAGCAGTTCTTC
NA | NA | TRBJ1-4 | TRBV18 | CASSPLQREKLFF | TGTGCCAGCTCACCACTACAGCGTGAAAAACTGTTTTTT
NA | NA | TRBJ2-2 | TRBV5-1 | CASSPRTGNTGELFF | TGCGCCAGCAGCCCTCGGACTGGTAACACCGGGGAGCTGTTTTTT
once | TRBD1 | TRBJ2-1 | TRBV9 | CASSVSRGQMGEQFF | TGTGCCAGCAGCGTAAGCAGGGGGCAGATGGGTGAGCAGTTCTTC
NA | TRBD1 | TRBJ1-1 | TRBV11-2 | CASSSWTGPEAFF | TGTGCCAGCAGCTCCTGGACAGGGCCTGAAGCTTTCTTT
NA | TRBD2 | TRBJ2-7 | TRBV28 | CASSSAGTSGKYEQYF | TGTGCCAGCAGTTCCGCCGGGACTAGCGGGAAATACGAGCAGTACTTC
NA | NA | TRBJ1-5 | TRBV28 | CASRPPGRDQPQHF | TGTGCCAGCAGACCACCGGGGAGGGATCAGCCCCAGCATTTT
NA | TRBD2 | TRBJ2-1 | TRBV9 | CASSVLGGSSYNEQFF | TGTGCCAGCAGCGTCCTGGGCGGGAGCTCCTACAATGAGCAGTTCTTC
NA | NA | TRBJ1-2 | TRBV7-8 | CASSPVRSGYTF | TGTGCCAGCTCCCCGGTTCGGTCCGGGTACACCTTC
NA | NA | TRBJ2-7 | TRBV28 | CASSFRGRQYF | TGTGCCAGCAGTTTCCGGGGGCGGCAGTACTTC
NA | NA | TRBJ2-7 | TRBV21-1 | CASSKRGQGVTYEQYF | TGTGCCAGCAGCAAAAGGGGACAGGGGGTGACCTACGAGCAGTACTTC
NA | NA | TRBJ1-5 | TRBV11-2 | CASSPTTSSNQPQHF | TGTGCCAGCAGCCCTACCACAAGTAGCAATCAGCCCCAGCATTTT
NA | NA | TRBJ2-3 | TRBV7-8 | CASSSQSTDTQYF | TGTGCCAGCAGCTCACAGAGCACAGATACGCAGTATTTT
NA | NA | TRBJ2-5 | TRBV11-2 | CASSRSLGETQYF | TGTGCCAGCAGCCGTAGCTTGGGGGAGACCCAGTACTTC
NA | NA | TRBJ2-7 | TRBV7-8 | CASSPVLGGTYEQYF | TGTGCCAGCAGCCCGGTTCTAGGAGGAACCTACGAGCAGTACTTC
NA | NA | TRBJ1-4 | TRBV19 | CASSRTDHNEKLFF | TGTGCCAGTAGTAGGACGGACCATAATGAAAAACTGTTTTTT
NA | NA | TRBJ2-1 | TRBV10-3 | CAISAFNNNEQFF | TGTGCCATCAGTGCTTTCAATAACAATGAGCAGTTCTTC
once | NA | TRBJ2-3 | TRBV2 | CASSEARLGSTDTQYF | TGTGCCAGCAGCGAGGCCCGACTAGGGAGCACAGATACGCAGTATTTT
once | NA | TRBJ2-7 | TRBV23-1 | CASSQLGVREQYF | TGCGCCAGCAGTCAACTGGGGGTCCGCGAGCAGTACTTC
NA | NA | TRBJ2-2 | TRBV7-8 | CASSPAGLYTGELFF | TGTGCCAGCAGCCCGGCGGGCCTCTACACCGGGGAGCTGTTTTTT
NA | NA | TRBJ1-2 | TRBV30 | CAWRYHDRLSSGYTF | TGTGCCTGGAGATATCACGACAGGCTTTCTAGTGGCTACACCTTC
NA | NA | TRBJ1-5 | TRBV29-1 | CSVAWGIGDQPQHF | TGCAGCGTCGCATGGGGGATTGGGGATCAGCCCCAGCATTTT
few | NA | TRBJ1-1 | TRBV5-1 | CASSLEISTGTEAFF | TGCGCCAGCAGCCTTGAGATCTCGACAGGCACTGAAGCTTTCTTT
NA | NA | TRBJ2-1 | TRBV15 | CATSRDLTHNEQFF | TGTGCCACCAGCAGAGATCTAACCCACAATGAGCAGTTCTTC
NA | NA | TRBJ1-2 | TRBV19 | CASSSTGINYGYTF | TGTGCCAGTAGTAGCACAGGGATTAACTATGGCTACACCTTC
NA | TRBD2 | TRBJ2-4 | TRBV4-1 | CASKGLAENIQYF | TGCGCCAGCAAGGGACTAGCGGAAAACATTCAGTACTTC
NA | NA | TRBJ2-7 | TRBV20-1 | CSGPRAGEQYF | TGCAGTGGTCCTAGGGCCGGGGAGCAGTACTTC
NA | TRBD2 | TRBJ2-7 | TRBV7-2 | CASSPRREGRYEQYF | TGTGCCAGCAGCCCCAGGCGGGAGGGTAGGTACGAGCAGTACTTC
NA | TRBD2 | TRBJ2-2 | TRBV28 | CASRMWTSGSPTGELFF | TGTGCCAGCAGGATGTGGACTAGCGGGAGTCCCACCGGGGAGCTGTTTTTT
NA | NA | TRBJ2-3 | TRBV19 | CASSTPGAGSDTQYF | TGTGCCAGTAGTACCCCAGGGGCCGGGTCAGATACGCAGTATTTT
NA | NA | TRBJ1-1 | TRBV2 | CASRSNTEAFF | TGTGCCAGCAGGAGTAACACTGAAGCTTTCTTT
NA | NA | TRBJ1-1 | TRBV18 | CASSPPSGLNTEAFF | TGTGCCAGCTCACCCCCCTCGGGACTGAACACTGAAGCTTTCTTT
NA | NA | TRBJ2-2 | TRBV5-1 | CASNPGMPGELFF | TGCGCCAGCAATCCAGGGATGCCCGGGGAGCTGTTTTTT
NA | NA | TRBJ1-1 | TRBV6-1 | CASSLSHPDPRRAFF | TGTGCCAGCAGTCTTTCACATCCGGACCCCCGGAGAGCTTTCTTT
NA | NA | TRBJ1-5 | TRBV4-2 | CASSQDAGDQPQHF | TGTGCCAGCAGCCAAGATGCCGGGGATCAGCCCCAGCATTTT
NA | TRBD1 | TRBJ2-3 | TRBV5-4 | CASSVGRAQGVTDTQYF | TGTGCCAGCAGCGTTGGTCGGGCACAGGGGGTGACAGATACGCAGTATTTT
NA | TRBD1 | TRBJ1-3 | TRBV6-6 | CASRDRVAGNTIYF | TGTGCCAGCCGGGACAGGGTTGCTGGAAACACCATATATTTT
NA | NA | TRBJ2-6 | TRBV5-1 | CASSLSVAGANVLTF | TGCGCCAGCAGCTTAAGCGTCGCCGGGGCCAACGTCCTGACTTTC
NA | NA | TRBJ2-7 | TRBV5-1 | CASSFYGEVYEQYF | TGCGCCAGCAGCTTTTACGGCGAGGTCTACGAGCAGTACTTC
NA | NA | TRBJ1-4 | TRBV27 | CASSSPPGTIEKLFF | TGTGCCAGCAGTTCCCCGCCCGGGACGATTGAAAAACTGTTTTTT
NA | TRBD1 | TRBJ2-7 | TRBV9 | CASSSGTGTLYEQYF | TGTGCCAGCTCTTCCGGGACAGGGACTCTCTACGAGCAGTACTTC
NA | NA | TRBJ2-2 | TRBV7-3 | CASSLIGSSNTGELFF | TGTGCCAGCAGCTTAATCGGGTCCTCGAACACCGGGGAGCTGTTTTTT
NA | TRBD2 | TRBJ2-7 | TRBV6-5 | CASSWAGTNEQYF | TGTGCCAGCAGTTGGGCAGGGACTAACGAGCAGTACTTC
NA | NA | TRBJ2-7 | TRBV5-1 | CASSLAQAGEQYF | TGCGCCAGCAGCTTGGCCCAGGCAGGCGAGCAGTACTTC
NA | NA | TRBJ2-7 | TRBV27 | CASRVARSYYEQYF | TGTGCCAGCCGGGTGGCTAGAAGCTACTACGAGCAGTACTTC
NA | NA | TRBJ2-5 | TRBV7-9 | CASSLVGSETQYF | TGTGCCAGCAGCTTAGTGGGGTCAGAGACCCAGTACTTC
NA | NA | TRBJ2-7 | TRBV19 | CASSIEVGGGSEQYF | TGTGCCAGTAGTATCGAGGTGGGCGGAGGATCCGAGCAGTACTTC
once | NA | TRBJ1-6 | TRBV6-5 | CASSYGTPDNSPLHF | TGTGCCAGCAGTTACGGGACACCCGATAATTCACCCCTCCACTTT
NA | TRBD1 | TRBJ1-2 | TRBV28 | CASSPRDRLYGYTF | TGTGCCAGCAGTCCCAGGGACAGGCTCTATGGCTACACCTTC
NA | TRBD2 | TRBJ2-7 | TRBV5-4 | CASSQTSGRARLREQYF | TGTGCCAGCAGTCAAACTAGCGGGAGGGCCCGGTTGAGGGAGCAGTACTTC
NA | TRBD1 | TRBJ2-3 | TRBV2 | CARAQGDTQYF | TGTGCCAGGGCACAGGGGGATACGCAGTATTTT